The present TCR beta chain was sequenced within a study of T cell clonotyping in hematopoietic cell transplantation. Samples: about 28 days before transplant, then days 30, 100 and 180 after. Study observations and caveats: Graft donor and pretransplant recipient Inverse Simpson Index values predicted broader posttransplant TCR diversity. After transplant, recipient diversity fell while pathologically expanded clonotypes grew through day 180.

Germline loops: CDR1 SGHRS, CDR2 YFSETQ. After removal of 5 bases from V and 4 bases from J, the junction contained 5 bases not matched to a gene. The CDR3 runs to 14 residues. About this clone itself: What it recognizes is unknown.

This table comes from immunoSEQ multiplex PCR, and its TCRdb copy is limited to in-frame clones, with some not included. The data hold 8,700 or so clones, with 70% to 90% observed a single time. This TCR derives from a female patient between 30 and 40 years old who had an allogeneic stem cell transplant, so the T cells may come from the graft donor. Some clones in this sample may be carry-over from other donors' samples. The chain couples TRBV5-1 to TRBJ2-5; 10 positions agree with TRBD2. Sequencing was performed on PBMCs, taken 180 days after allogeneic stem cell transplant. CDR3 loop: CASSGAGGAETQYF. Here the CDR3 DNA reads TGCGCCAGCAGTGGAGCGGGGGGGGCAGAGACCCAGTACTTC.